What follows describes a single TCR beta chain. Its target is unknown. This sample is drawn from a study of T cell repertoires in cytomegalovirus infection. The overall study: Public signatures in TCR beta pointed to CMV infection and matching HLA type.

This CDR3 is 16 amino acids long. Germline CDR1 SGHRS, CDR2 YFSETQ. The V and J ends lost 0 bases and 3 bases respectively, with 16 bases between them. TCRdb redid the calling of the reads with MiXCR, one entry per CDR3 protein. The table lists fewer than 550,000 distinct CDR3 sequences, roughly 10% of them singletons. Study-level results: Summed public TCR beta family frequency identified CMV carriers bearing the relevant HLA. Clonotypes of TCR beta that were HLA-C-restricted and CMV-specific dominated the ex vivo response.

The sequence derives from a human donor in good health (CMV status not recorded). Some clones in this sample may be carry-over from other donors' samples. The sequencing sample was made of PBMCs. The chain carries TRBV5-1 and TRBJ2-7, with TRBD1 as a possible D gene (5 bases). DNA for the CDR3: TGCGCCAGCAGCTTGGATGGGTGGGGCAGCAGCTACGAGCAGTACTTC. Protein product: CASSLDGWGSSYEQYF.